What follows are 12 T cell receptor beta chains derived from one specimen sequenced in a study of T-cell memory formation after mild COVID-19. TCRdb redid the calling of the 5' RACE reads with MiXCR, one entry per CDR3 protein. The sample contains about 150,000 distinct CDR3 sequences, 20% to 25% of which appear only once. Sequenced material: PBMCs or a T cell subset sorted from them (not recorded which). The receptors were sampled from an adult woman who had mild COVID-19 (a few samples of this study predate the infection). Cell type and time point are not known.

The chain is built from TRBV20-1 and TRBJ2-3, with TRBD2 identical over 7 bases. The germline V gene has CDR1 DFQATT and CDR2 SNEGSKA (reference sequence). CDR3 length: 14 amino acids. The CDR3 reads CSRILAESTDTQYF. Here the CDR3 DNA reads TGCAGCAGAATCCTAGCGGAGTCCACAGATACGCAGTATTTT.

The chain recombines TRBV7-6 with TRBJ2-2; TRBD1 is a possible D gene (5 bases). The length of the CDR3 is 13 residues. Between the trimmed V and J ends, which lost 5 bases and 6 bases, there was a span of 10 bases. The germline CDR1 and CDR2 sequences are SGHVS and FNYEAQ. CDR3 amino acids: CASSPPGSGELFF. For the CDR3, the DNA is TGTGCCAGCAGCCCTCCAGGGTCCGGGGAGCTGTTTTTT.

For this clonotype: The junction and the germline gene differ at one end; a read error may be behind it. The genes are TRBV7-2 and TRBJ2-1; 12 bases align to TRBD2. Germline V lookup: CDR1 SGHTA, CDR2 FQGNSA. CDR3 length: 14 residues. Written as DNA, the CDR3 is TGTGCCAGCAGCCTAGCGGGGGGGTGGTATGAGCAGTTCTTC. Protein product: CASSLAGGWYEQFF.

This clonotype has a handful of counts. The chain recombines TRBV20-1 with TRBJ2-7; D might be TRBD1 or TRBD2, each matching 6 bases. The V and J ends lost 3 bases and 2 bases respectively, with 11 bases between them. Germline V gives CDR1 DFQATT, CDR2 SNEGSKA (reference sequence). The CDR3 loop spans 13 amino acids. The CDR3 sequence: CSARRGDPYEQYF. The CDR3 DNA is TGCAGTGCTAGGAGGGGGGACCCCTACGAGCAGTACTTC.

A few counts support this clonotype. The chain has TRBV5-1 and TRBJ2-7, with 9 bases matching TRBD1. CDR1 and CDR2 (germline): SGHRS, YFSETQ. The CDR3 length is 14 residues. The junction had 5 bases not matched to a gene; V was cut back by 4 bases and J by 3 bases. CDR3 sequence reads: CASSRGTGNYEQYF. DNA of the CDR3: TGCGCCAGCAGCAGAGGGACAGGGAACTACGAGCAGTACTTC.

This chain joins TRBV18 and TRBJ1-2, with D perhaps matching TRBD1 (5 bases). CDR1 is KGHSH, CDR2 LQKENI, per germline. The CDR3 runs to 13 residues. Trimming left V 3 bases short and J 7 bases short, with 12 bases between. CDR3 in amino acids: CASSPGQGGGYTF. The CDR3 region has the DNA TGTGCCAGCTCACCCGGGCAGGGAGGTGGCTACACCTTC.

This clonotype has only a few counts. CDR3 nucleotide sequence: TGTGCCAGCAGCGTAGTGAGCGGACCCACAGATACGCAGTATTTT. It yields the protein CASSVVSGPTDTQYF. The chain combines TRBV9 with TRBJ2-3; D perhaps matches TRBD2 (5 bases). Trimming shortened V by 0 bases and J by 2 bases, and 10 bases separated the two germline ends. This CDR3 is built from 15 residues. Germline V lookup: CDR1 SGDLS, CDR2 YYNGEE. Full variable domain (remainder filled in from reference TRBV9 and TRBJ2-3): DSGVTQTPKHLITATGQRVTLRCSPRSGDLSVYWYQQSLDQGLQFLIQYYNGEERAKGNILERFSAQQFPDLHSELNLSSLELGDSALYFCASSVVSGPTDTQYFGPGTRLTVL.

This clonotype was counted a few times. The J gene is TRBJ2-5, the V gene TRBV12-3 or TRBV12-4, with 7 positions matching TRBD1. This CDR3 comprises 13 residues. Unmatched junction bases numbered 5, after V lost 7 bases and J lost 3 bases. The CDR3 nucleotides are TGTGCCAGCACCTGGACAGGAGAAGAGACCCAGTACTTC. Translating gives CASTWTGEETQYF.

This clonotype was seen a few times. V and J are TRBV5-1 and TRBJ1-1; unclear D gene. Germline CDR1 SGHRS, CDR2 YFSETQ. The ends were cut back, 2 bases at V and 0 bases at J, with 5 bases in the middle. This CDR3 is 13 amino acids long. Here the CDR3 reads CASSFEVNTEAFF. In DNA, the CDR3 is TGCGCCAGCAGCTTTGAGGTGAACACTGAAGCTTTCTTT.

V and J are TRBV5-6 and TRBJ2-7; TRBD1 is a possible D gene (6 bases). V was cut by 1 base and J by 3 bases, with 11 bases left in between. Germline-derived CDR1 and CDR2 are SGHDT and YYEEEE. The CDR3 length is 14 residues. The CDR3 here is CASSLRQANYEQYF. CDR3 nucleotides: TGTGCCAGCAGCTTGAGACAGGCTAACTACGAGCAGTACTTC.

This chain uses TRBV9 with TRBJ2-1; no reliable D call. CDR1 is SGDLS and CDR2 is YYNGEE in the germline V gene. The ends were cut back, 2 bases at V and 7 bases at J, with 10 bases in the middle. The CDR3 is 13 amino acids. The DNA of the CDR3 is TGTGCCAGCAGCGTCCGACCCGCGAATGAGCAGTTCTTC. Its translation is CASSVRPANEQFF.

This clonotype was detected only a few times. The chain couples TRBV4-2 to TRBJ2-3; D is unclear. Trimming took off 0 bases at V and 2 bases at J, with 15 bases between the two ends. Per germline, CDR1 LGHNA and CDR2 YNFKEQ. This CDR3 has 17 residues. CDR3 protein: CASSQDPRPSSTDTQYF. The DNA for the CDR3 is TGTGCCAGCAGCCAAGATCCCAGACCATCCTCCACAGATACGCAGTATTTT.